These 20 T cell receptor beta chains share one sample of origin, sequenced in a study of blood T cell repertoires in COVID-19. The repertoire was sequenced with immunoSEQ multiplex PCR; TCRdb's copy has only in-frame clones and lacks some. The repertoire includes a few hundred thousand clones, around nine tenths of them detected once, and approximately 4.1% sits in the top ten. The source material was peripheral blood. These receptors all stem from a woman in her sixties with COVID-19, enrolled during active disease.

The chain links TRBV28 to TRBJ2-5; D possibly corresponds to TRBD1 (5 bases). Germline assignment: CDR1 MDHEN and CDR2 SYDVKM. There are 14 residues in the CDR3. The V end was cut by 5 bases, the J end by 0 bases, with 10 bases between. The chain's CDR3 is CASSPDSYQETQYF. CDR3 sequence (DNA): TGTGCCAGCAGTCCCGACAGCTACCAAGAGACCCAGTACTTC.

V is TRBV19 and J is TRBJ2-1; 9 nucleotides line up with TRBD2. From germline, CDR1 is LNHDA and CDR2 SQIVND (reference sequence). CDR3 length: 14 amino acids. The trim removed 6 bases at V and 9 bases at J, leaving 9 bases unmatched. The CDR3 spells CASSSAGGLGEQFF. The CDR3 DNA reads TGTGCCAGTAGCTCGGCGGGGGGGCTCGGTGAGCAGTTCTTC. Supplemented by reference TRBV19 and TRBJ2-1, the full variable domain reads DGGITQSPKYLFRKEGQNVTLSCEQNLNHDAMYWYRQDPGQGLRLIYYSQIVNDFQKGDIAEGYSVSREKKESFPLTVTSAQKNPTAFYLCASSSAGGLGEQFFGPGTRLTVL.

The chain is built from TRBV18 and TRBJ1-2, with 8 bases that match TRBD1. CDR1 and CDR2 from the germline V gene are KGHSH and LQKENI. Trimming took 3 bases from V and 4 from J; bases not matched to a gene: 4. CDR3 length: 14 residues. CDR3 sequence: CASSPGTGFYGYTF. CDR3 sequence (DNA): TGTGCCAGCTCACCCGGGACAGGATTCTATGGCTACACCTTC. Together with reference TRBV18 and TRBJ1-2, the CDR3 gives the full variable domain: NAGVMQNPRHLVRRRGQEARLRCSPMKGHSHVYWYRQLPEEGLKFMVYLQKENIIDESGMPKERFSAEFPKEGPSILRIQQVVRGDSAAYFCASSPGTGFYGYTFGSGTRLTVV.

The CDR3 DNA reads as TGTGCCAGCAGCAAGCGGGGGGGCCGCACAGATACGCAGTATTTT. Translated: CASSKRGGRTDTQYF. The chain links TRBV7-3 to TRBJ2-3; 10 bases agree with TRBD2. Germline CDR1 and CDR2: SGHTA and FQGTGA. Trimming removed 5 bases from V and 1 base from J; junction bases left unmatched: 3. The CDR3 runs 15 residues.

This rearrangement joins TRBV29-1 to TRBJ1-4; D is possibly TRBD1 (5 bases). Germline V gene sequence: CDR1 SQVTM, CDR2 ANQGSEA. This CDR3 region has 13 residues. CDR3 nucleotides: TGCGGTTCCACGGGGGGGTCCTATGAAAAACTGTTTTTT. Protein: CGSTGGSYEKLFF.

The chain employs TRBV28 and TRBJ1-5, with D possibly being TRBD1 (5 bases). The V gene lost 5 bases and the J gene lost 0 bases, with 5 bases spanning the gap. The CDR3 length is 13 residues. CDR1 MDHEN and CDR2 SYDVKM come from the germline V gene. CDR3 loop: CASSDSSNQPQHF. CDR3 sequence (DNA): TGTGCCAGCAGTGACAGTAGCAATCAGCCCCAGCATTTT.

This clone has just a few counts. The gene calls are TRBV18 and TRBJ1-1, with 7 bases identical to TRBD1. J was trimmed by 1 base and V by 7 bases; bases with no gene match: 6. CDR1 is KGHSH, CDR2 LQKENI, per germline. The CDR3 sequence is 14 residues long. Written as DNA, the CDR3 is TGTGCCAGCTTCAGGGGGGCGGGGAACACTGAAGCTTTCTTT. Its protein product is CASFRGAGNTEAFF.

The count of this clone is one. The chain recombines TRBV10-2 with TRBJ2-2; 10 positions agree with TRBD2. The CDR3 loop spans 14 amino acids. V shed 6 bases and J 6 bases; nucleotides not matched to a gene: 4. Germline CDR1 and CDR2: WSHSY and SAAADI. DNA for the CDR3: TGCGCCAGCAGGACAAGCGGGGGGGCCGGGGAGCTGTTTTTT. This sequence encodes CASRTSGGAGELFF.

The chain combines TRBV19 with TRBJ1-3, with a weak D call TRBD1 (5 bases). Germline V gives CDR1 LNHDA, CDR2 SQIVND (reference sequence). The CDR3 has 13 residues. V gave up 11 bases and J gave up 2 bases, with 13 bases separating them. In DNA form, the CDR3 reads TGTGCCTCCGAGGCGGGGGCTGGAAACACCATATATTTT. As protein: CASEAGAGNTIYF.

This sequence joins TRBV18 and TRBJ1-6, with D tentatively TRBD1 (6 bases). Germline CDR1 and CDR2: KGHSH and LQKENI. The CDR3 spans 14 residues. Trimming removed 3 bases at V and 9 bases at J, with 12 bases between. The CDR3 sequence is CASSPEAGVSPLHF. CDR3 DNA: TGTGCCAGCTCACCCGAGGCAGGGGTTTCACCCCTCCACTTT.

The rearrangement joins TRBV6-4 to TRBJ1-5; no clear D. V dropped 2 bases and J dropped 0 bases, with 8 bases sitting between them. There are 15 residues in the CDR3. CDR1 and CDR2 from the germline V gene are MRHNA and SNTAGT. The CDR3 nucleotides read TGTGCCAGCAGTGACACGCCTAATAGCAATCAGCCCCAGCATTTT. Protein sequence: CASSDTPNSNQPQHF.

V and J are TRBV28 and TRBJ2-5, with 7 bases that match TRBD2. This CDR3 region has 16 residues. V lost 5 bases, J lost 4 bases, and 13 bases stayed unmatched. Germline CDR1 and CDR2: MDHEN and SYDVKM. CDR3 loop: CASSPQRGQMGETQYF. CDR3 nucleotides: TGTGCCAGCAGTCCCCAGCGGGGTCAAATGGGAGAGACCCAGTACTTC.

This sequence joins TRBV25-1 and TRBJ2-7, with 9 nucleotides matching TRBD2. The V gene end was trimmed by 1 base and the J gene end by 1 base; junction bases not matched to a gene: 2. CDR1 is MGHDK, CDR2 SYGVNS, per germline. The CDR3 spans 15 residues. CDR3 in DNA: TGTGCCAGCAGTGAATCGCTAGCGGGGTCCTACGAGCAGTACTTC. Encoded protein: CASSESLAGSYEQYF.

The table lists this clone with a count of one. CDR3 protein: CASSSPWTSGASYEQYF. Written as DNA, the CDR3 is TGTGCCAGCAGTTCCCCTTGGACTAGCGGGGCCTCCTACGAGCAGTACTTC. This rearrangement joins TRBV28 to TRBJ2-7, with 12 bases lining up with TRBD2. The CDR3 loop spans 17 amino acids. Trimming took 4 bases from V and 0 from J; bases not matched to a gene: 7. In germline, CDR1 is MDHEN, CDR2 SYDVKM. The full variable domain, completed using reference TRBV28 and TRBJ2-7, is DVKVTQSSRYLVKRTGEKVFLECVQDMDHENMFWYRQDPGLGLRLIYFSYDVKMKEKGDIPEGYSVSREKKERFSLILESASTNQTSMYLCASSSPWTSGASYEQYFGPGTRLTVT.

The chain combines TRBV6-1 with TRBJ1-6; D is unresolved. The V end was cut by 2 bases, the J end by 11 bases, with 7 bases between. The germline V gene encodes CDR1 MNHNS and CDR2 SASEGT. The CDR3 loop spans 12 amino acids. The CDR3, as DNA: TGTGCCAGCAGTGAACCCGGGGCACCCCTCCACTTT. Its protein is CASSEPGAPLHF.

This chain connects TRBV7-9 to TRBJ1-4; a possible D gene is TRBD1 (5 bases). The length of the CDR3 is 14 residues. Trimming removed 5 bases at V and 4 bases at J, with 11 bases between. CDR1 and CDR2 from the germline V gene are SEHNR and FQNEAQ (reference sequence). CDR3 in DNA: TGTGCCAGCAGCCGACAGACAGATAATGAAAAACTGTTTTTT. It translates to CASSRQTDNEKLFF.

The chain combines TRBV5-1 with TRBJ1-2; tentative D call: TRBD1 (6 bases). The CDR3 is 14 residues long. Per the germline V gene, CDR1 is SGHRS and CDR2 is YFSETQ. The V end lost 3 bases, the J end lost 6 bases, and 15 bases lay between the germline ends. The CDR3 spells CASSYEQGGHGYTF. CDR3 DNA sequence: TGCGCCAGCAGCTACGAACAGGGTGGTCATGGCTACACCTTC.

The chain joins TRBV4-1 to TRBJ1-1, with 7 bases that match TRBD1. Germline CDR1 reads MGHRA; CDR2 reads YSYEKL. The ends lost 1 base at V and 1 base at J; junction bases unmatched: 6. This CDR3 is 16 amino acids long. The CDR3 DNA reads TGCGCCAGCAGCCAAGCGGACAGGATCGAGAACACTGAAGCTTTCTTT. It yields the protein CASSQADRIENTEAFF.

This rearrangement joins TRBV7-2 to TRBJ2-5; 8 bases align to TRBD2. Germline-derived CDR1 and CDR2 are SGHTA and FQGNSA. J lost 5 bases, V lost 3 bases, and 2 bases had no gene match. This CDR3 is 13 amino acids long. This CDR3 is CASSFGRAETQYF. The CDR3 DNA reads TGTGCCAGCAGCTTCGGGAGGGCGGAGACCCAGTACTTC.

A remark on this clone: Relative to the germline gene, one junction end is altered; a read error may explain this. The CDR3 loop reads CASSKGRERRF. The CDR3, as DNA: TGTGCCAGCAGTAAGGGGCGGGAAAGGAGGTTT. The chain has TRBV25-1 and TRBJ1-5; perhaps TRBD1 as D (5 bases). Germline loops: CDR1 MGHDK, CDR2 SYGVNS. The CDR3 extends over 11 amino acids.